This T cell receptor (beta chain) comes out of a study of vaccination and CD4 T cells after COVID-19. Study-level information: Post-vaccine sample collection happened at a median of approximately 79 days after dose two, ranging 14 to 241. Cells received overlapping spike peptides from SARS-CoV-2, HCoV-NL63, HCoV-OC43 and HCoV-229E as stimulation.

Worth noting for this clonotype: The antigen remains undetermined.

The sample's treatment: roughly ten-day PBMC culture with coronavirus spike peptide pools or control peptides (ViraFEST assay). Cultured CD4+ T cell DNA was sequenced using the Oncomine TCR Beta short-read assay. The authors extracted genomic DNA from cultured CD4+ T cells. TCRdb ran MiXCR on the PCR reads and lists one entry per CDR3 protein. Of about 26,000 distinct CDR3 sequences in the sample, around 50% were seen once. The V gene end was trimmed by 4 bases and the J gene end by 6 bases; junction bases not matched to a gene: 2. CDR1 and CDR2 from the germline V gene are LNHDA and SQIVND (reference sequence). The CDR3 is 12 amino acids.

V usage is TRBV19 and J usage is TRBJ1-1; 7 bases are shared with TRBD1. The source was CD4+ T cells from blood, cultured in vitro, collected before SARS-CoV-2 vaccination. This TCR came from a human donor who received a COVID-19 vaccine. In nucleotides, the CDR3 is TGTGCCAGTAGTAACGACAGGGCTGAAGCTTTCTTT. Protein sequence: CASSNDRAEAFF.